This T cell receptor (beta chain) was obtained from a study of blood T cell repertoires in COVID-19 (dated by TCRdb to the early 2020s). About the study as a whole: Samples from collaborators originated in the United States, Italy and Spain and spanned both the acute and convalescent phases of COVID-19. The material from the prospective study consisted of cDNA or gDNA derived from T cells, B-cell-depleted T cells, or PBMCs. Deeply sampled blood TCRbeta repertoires from subjects exposed to, actively infected with, or recovered from COVID-19 were included in the dataset. A freely available public database, intended as a resource for researchers studying the immune response to SARS-CoV-2, is where the repertoires were released. The samples were drawn from the first 160 participants of the ongoing ImmuneRACE study and from about 1,200 subjects provided by 6 global collaborators. Nearly every sample came with metadata listing a de-identified subject ID, COVID-19 status, age in years and sex. Where HLA class I and class II types were available, the types were taken from metadata supplied by the sample provider, not from assay-based typing. Study-wide findings and limitations: The amount of clinical and demographic metadata varied by source and participant and was provided uncurated.

In the prospective study, participants were about 18 to 90 years old, resided in about 25 geographic areas of the United States, and were enrolled through a virtual design. Cohort assignment in the prospective study relied on participant-reported clinical history from a screening survey and a study questionnaire. Each participant in the prospective study had whole blood, serum and a nasopharyngeal or oropharyngeal swab collected by mobile phlebotomists. Prospective study participants could optionally give additional blood draws and questionnaires over an approximately two-month period. Before DNA extraction, blood samples from the prospective study were shipped at room temperature or frozen. With respect to this clone: Its antigen is currently not known. No per-base quality is available; no much larger clone lies one base away.

The immunoSEQ Assay, a bias-controlled multiplex PCR, was used to amplify TCRbeta CDR3 regions from genomic DNA. The original methods were these. Within the assay, amplification of reference gene primers was used to estimate how many nucleated cells each sample contained. To quantify the absolute abundance of each unique TCRbeta CDR3 rearrangement, sequence reads were collapsed and filtered. For each sample, productive Simpson clonality was calculated as the square root of Simpson's diversity index over productive rearrangements. The clones in this table, taken by TCRdb from immuneACCESS, are in-frame only. Not every clone is retained; where verified, under half of the shortfall comes from an unresolved V gene, and the cause of the rest is unknown. V, J and clone size derive from that table, while D and trimming were established from the DNA sequence. The sample records 340,000 or so clones, 70% to 90% of which are singletons. 3.5% to 4.5% of the sample goes to the ten largest clones.

A distance of 9 bases separates the germline ends of V and J, which lose 0 bases and 4 bases respectively. From the germline V gene, CDR1 is LGHNA and CDR2 is YNFKEQ. The CDR3 measures 14 amino acids from cysteine to phenylalanine. CDR3 DNA only is kept here, 42 bases in frame from base 1. The chain employs TRBV4-2 and TRBJ1-2; the D region possibly corresponds to TRBD1 (5 bases align). The sequence was collected from a middle-aged woman with acute COVID-19. Source material: PBMCs or T cells enriched from blood (not recorded which). The sequenced DNA is TGTGCCAGCAGCCAAGAAAGACAGTCCTATGGCTACACCTTC. Its translation is CASSQERQSYGYTF.